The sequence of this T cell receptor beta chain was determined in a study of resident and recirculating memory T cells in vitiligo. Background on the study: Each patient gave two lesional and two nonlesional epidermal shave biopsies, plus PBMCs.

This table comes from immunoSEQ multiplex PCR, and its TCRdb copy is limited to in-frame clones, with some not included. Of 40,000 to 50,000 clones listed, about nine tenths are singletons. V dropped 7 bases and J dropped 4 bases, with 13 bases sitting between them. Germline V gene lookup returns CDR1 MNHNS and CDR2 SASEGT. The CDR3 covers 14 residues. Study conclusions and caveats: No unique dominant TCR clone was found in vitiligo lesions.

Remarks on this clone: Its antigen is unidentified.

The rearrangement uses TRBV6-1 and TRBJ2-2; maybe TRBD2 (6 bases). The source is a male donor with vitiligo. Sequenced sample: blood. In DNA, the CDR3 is TGTGCCAGCAAATTGGAGGGGAGCACCGGGGAGCTGTTTTTT. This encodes CASKLEGSTGELFF.